This entry is about one T cell receptor (beta chain). This specimen comes from a study of T cell changes during pregnancy in multiple sclerosis. Some clones are missing from TCRdb's copy, which holds only in-frame ones; the method was immunoSEQ multiplex PCR. This table has over 50,000 clones, about 87% appearing once. CDR1 is SQVTM, CDR2 ANQGSEA, per germline. The CDR3 is made up of 13 amino acids. The V gene end was trimmed by 4 bases and the J gene end by 2 bases; junction bases not matched to a gene: 0. The rearrangement joins TRBV29-1 to TRBJ1-3; 9 bases line up with TRBD1. Sequences were derived from peripheral blood, sampled in the first trimester of pregnancy. The sequence was collected from a female donor in good health, enrolled as a control in a pregnancy study. This chain's CDR3 is CSVGTGAGNTIYF. In nucleotides, the CDR3 is TGCAGCGTTGGGACAGGGGCTGGAAACACCATATATTTT.